Listed here are 18 T cell receptor beta chains from one sample, sequenced in a study of identical twins. TCRdb ran MiXCR on the 5' RACE reads and lists one entry per CDR3 protein. The table has roughly 240,000 distinct CDR3 sequences, 7% to 8.5% seen once. A further study also used this sample, focusing on yellow fever vaccine responses in identical twins.

Specimen: CD8+ T cells sorted from blood. These receptors originate from a woman younger than 30 in good health.

The chain carries TRBV12-3 or TRBV12-4 and TRBJ2-3; D unclear. Trimming left V 7 bases short and J 6 bases short, with 8 bases between. The CDR3 is 11 residues long. Here the CDR3 reads CASMRSDTQYF. CDR3 DNA: TGTGCCAGCATGAGGTCGGATACGCAGTATTTT.

This clonotype was detected many times. The chain employs TRBV10-3 and TRBJ2-1; D uncertain. Trimming removed 2 bases from V and 6 bases from J, with 8 bases in between. Germline CDR1 is ENHRY and CDR2 is SYGVKD. The CDR3 has 13 amino acids. The CDR3, as DNA: TGTGCCATCAGTGAGGGGCCGGGCAATGAGCAGTTCTTC. It translates to CAISEGPGNEQFF.

This clonotype was recorded at least ten times. This chain uses TRBV7-9 with TRBJ1-1, with D unclear. This CDR3 is 11 amino acids long. Germline-derived CDR1 and CDR2 are SEHNR and FQNEAQ (reference sequence). V was cut by 10 bases and J by 2 bases, with 8 bases left in between. The DNA of the CDR3 is TGTGCCACTAGACATAACACTGAAGCTTTCTTT. It specifies CATRHNTEAFF.

This clonotype came up many times. V is TRBV29-1 and J is TRBJ2-1; TRBD2 might be the D (6 bases). The CDR3 has 12 residues. The V and J ends lost 7 bases and 1 base respectively, with 8 bases between them. Germline V CDR1 and CDR2: SQVTM, ANQGSEA. CDR3 sequence (DNA): TGCAGCGCAGGGACTTCCTACAATGAGCAGTTCTTC. It is translated as CSAGTSYNEQFF.

This clonotype has at least ten counts. The J gene is TRBJ2-7, the V gene TRBV20-1, with TRBD1 matching over 10 bases. Germline loops: CDR1 DFQATT, CDR2 SNEGSKA (reference sequence). With V trimmed by 0 bases and J by 4 bases, 12 bases remained unmatched. This CDR3 contains 17 residues. Here the CDR3 reads CSARDDRGTGASYEQYF. CDR3 coding DNA: TGCAGTGCTAGAGATGATAGAGGGACAGGGGCCTCGTACGAGCAGTACTTC.

V and J are TRBV20-1 and TRBJ2-5, with 10 bases identical to TRBD2. The CDR3 totals 12 residues. Germline CDR1 is DFQATT and CDR2 is SNEGSKA (reference sequence). The V segment lost 7 bases and the J segment 4 bases; nucleotides outside the gene matches: 3. CDR3 loop: CSERTSGETQYF. DNA of the CDR3: TGCAGTGAAAGGACTAGCGGAGAGACCCAGTACTTC.

There are many counts of this clonotype. The chain uses TRBV12-3 or TRBV12-4 and TRBJ2-1, with TRBD2 matching over 7 bases. The CDR3 runs to 17 residues. V lost 1 base to trimming and J lost 4 bases; unmatched junction nucleotides: 10. The DNA of the CDR3 is TGTGCCAGCAGTTTAGTTTTTTCGGCTAGCGGTTACAATGAGCAGTTCTTC. This translates into CASSLVFSASGYNEQFF.

This clonotype was picked up many times. The V and J genes are TRBV12-3 or TRBV12-4 and TRBJ2-3, with D perhaps TRBD2 (6 bases). V gave up 6 bases and J gave up 0 bases, with 10 bases separating them. The CDR3 sequence is 14 residues long. CDR3 nucleotides: TGTGCCAGCAGCTTGGCGGGGAGCACAGATACGCAGTATTTT. Protein sequence: CASSLAGSTDTQYF.

This rearrangement joins TRBV20-1 to TRBJ2-7; D is undetermined. In germline, CDR1 is DFQATT, CDR2 SNEGSKA (reference sequence). The CDR3 has 15 residues. Between the trimmed V and J ends, which lost 6 bases and 0 bases, there was a span of 18 bases. The DNA of the CDR3 is TGCAGTGCAGAACAAAGACGCTATACCTCCTACGAGCAGTACGTC. Translating gives CSAEQRRYTSYEQYV.

V usage is TRBV2 and J usage is TRBJ2-3, with TRBD2 matching 11 bases. The CDR3 loop spans 16 amino acids. CDR1 SNHLY and CDR2 FYNNEI come from the germline V gene. The V gene end was trimmed by 3 bases and the J gene end by 5 bases; junction bases not matched to a gene: 7. Here the CDR3 DNA reads TGTGCCAGCAGTGAGGGACTAGCGGTATCACAAGATACGCAGTATTTT. Translating gives CASSEGLAVSQDTQYF.

This clonotype was observed a few times. The chain joins TRBV15 to TRBJ2-5; TRBD2 is a possible D gene (6 bases). From germline, CDR1 is LNHNV and CDR2 YYDKDF (reference sequence). Trimming shortened V by 2 bases and J by 1 base, and 23 bases separated the two germline ends. The CDR3 consists of 19 residues. The CDR3 here is CATSRPSGGGDHAQETQYF. The CDR3 nucleotides read TGTGCCACCAGCAGACCAAGCGGCGGAGGGGACCACGCCCAAGAGACCCAGTACTTC.

The rearrangement joins TRBV28 to TRBJ2-7; D unclear. This CDR3 comprises 13 residues. Germline V gene data show CDR1 as MDHEN and CDR2 as SYDVKM. The germline V and J ends were trimmed by 7 bases and 0 bases, with 10 bases remaining between them. CDR3 coding DNA: TGTGCCAGCAAGGACGGAGACTCCTACGAGCAGTACTTC. Its translation: CASKDGDSYEQYF.

At least ten counts were recorded for this clonotype. The gene calls are TRBV6-6 and TRBJ2-5; TRBD2 agrees at 7 bases. Germline V gene lookup returns CDR1 MNHNY and CDR2 SVGAGI (reference sequence). V lost 5 bases, J lost 2 bases, and 8 bases stayed unmatched. The CDR3 runs to 15 residues. For the CDR3, the DNA is TGTGCCAGCAGTAACGCAGCGGGACCACAAGAGACCCAGTACTTC. Protein product: CASSNAAGPQETQYF.

The chain has TRBV4-1 and TRBJ1-3, with D maybe TRBD1 (5 bases). Germline CDR1 reads MGHRA; CDR2 reads YSYEKL. V lost 4 bases to trimming and J lost 4 bases, with 11 bases between them. The CDR3 loop spans 14 amino acids. The CDR3 sequence is CASSPGTVGNTIYF. The CDR3 DNA is TGCGCCAGCAGCCCCGGGACGGTGGGAAACACCATATATTTT.

This clonotype was picked up many times. This chain joins TRBV5-1 and TRBJ2-7, with 7 bases aligning to TRBD1. The CDR3 is made up of 13 amino acids. Germline V lookup: CDR1 SGHRS, CDR2 YFSETQ. J lost 0 bases, V lost 3 bases, and 0 bases had no gene match. DNA for the CDR3: TGCGCCAGCAGCTGGGACAGCTCCTACGAGCAGTACTTC. Its translation is CASSWDSSYEQYF.

In this sample, this clonotype turned up a few times. This chain joins TRBV7-2 and TRBJ2-7; 7 bases map to TRBD1. CDR1 SGHTA and CDR2 FQGNSA come from the germline V gene. The CDR3 contains 15 residues. Trimming took 5 bases from V and 3 from J; bases not matched to a gene: 10. The CDR3 nucleotides are TGTGCCAGCAGCCCCCGCCCCGGGACAGTCTACGAGCAGTACTTC. It translates to CASSPRPGTVYEQYF.

This clonotype was picked up many times. The chain has TRBV4-1 and TRBJ1-1; D possibly corresponds to TRBD1 (5 bases). Germline V gives CDR1 MGHRA, CDR2 YSYEKL. Trimming took off 0 bases at V and 1 base at J, with 9 bases between the two ends. CDR3 length: 15 amino acids. For the CDR3, the DNA is TGCGCCAGCAGCCAAGAATGGACATCGAACACTGAAGCTTTCTTT. Encoded protein: CASSQEWTSNTEAFF.

The V and J genes are TRBV29-1 and TRBJ2-5; 9 bases map to TRBD1. From germline, CDR1 is SQVTM and CDR2 ANQGSEA. The CDR3 loop spans 14 amino acids. The trim removed 2 bases at V and 5 bases at J, leaving 6 bases unmatched. The CDR3 spells CSVEPWTGEETQYF. DNA of the CDR3: TGCAGCGTTGAACCCTGGACAGGGGAGGAGACCCAGTACTTC. The full variable domain, in which reference TRBV29-1 and TRBJ2-5 provide the parts outside the CDR3, is SAVISQKPSRDICQRGTSLTIQCQVDSQVTMMFWYRQQPGQSLTLIATANQGSEATYESGFVIDKFPISRPNLTFSTLTVSNMSPEDSSIYLCSVEPWTGEETQYFGPGTRLLVL.